This T cell receptor (beta chain) was captured in a study of blood T cell repertoires in COVID-19. Whole-study context: There were acute and convalescent COVID-19 samples, and they came from the United States, Italy and Spain. Sample material is recorded as cDNA or gDNA derived from T cells, B-cell-depleted T cells, or PBMCs.

V trimming: 7 bases; J trimming: 3 bases; junction bases outside the gene matches: 3. This CDR3 is built from 12 residues. The germline gives CDR1 SQVTM, CDR2 ANQGSEA. Study processing details: The authors estimated nucleated cell counts from reference gene primer amplification. TCRdb's copy holds only in-frame clones and misses some; the assay was immunoSEQ multiplex PCR. V and J calls and clone size are as listed in that table; D and trimming were resolved from the DNA. This sample has about 200,000 clones, with approximately 84% found just once. V usage is TRBV29-1 and J usage is TRBJ1-1, with 9 bases aligning to TRBD1. This TCR came from a woman aged 45-65 years with active or convalescent COVID-19. Sequencing was done on a sample of peripheral blood. Written as DNA, the CDR3 is TGCAGCGCTCGGACAGGGGACACTGAAGCTTTCTTT. Translated, it gives CSARTGDTEAFF.